A selection of T cell receptor beta chains follows, all from one sample in a study of blood T cell repertoires in COVID-19. Sequenced by immunoSEQ multiplex PCR; TCRdb stores in-frame clones only, minus some. The sample lists roughly 300,000 clones, 65% to 85% occurring once. Sample: peripheral blood. All receptors derive from a woman between 45 and 65 years old with acute or convalescent COVID-19. Each CDR3 is given with its conserved first and last residue. The D gene is left open where the match is weak. Some rows mark clone size as missing; the rest say once, few, many or name a class of expanded clone.

TRBJ1-1	TRBV5-1	.	.	TGCGCCAGCAGCTTGTTAGAAGTGAACACTGAAGCTTTCTTT	CASSLLEVNTEAFF
TRBJ2-7	TRBV2	.	.	TGTGCCAGGGGGACATTCCCCTACGAGCAGTACTTC	CARGTFPYEQYF
TRBJ1-5	TRBV1	.	.	TGCACCAGCAGCCAAGATCTAGCGGGACCATGGCAGCCCCAGCATTTT	CTSSQDLAGPWQPQHF
TRBJ1-6	TRBV2	.	.	TGTGCCAGCAGTGAGGGAGTGGTCGGTTCACCCCTCCACTTT	CASSEGVVGSPLHF
TRBJ1-2	TRBV5-1	.	.	TGCGCCAGCAGCGCAACAGGGCTCTATGGCTACACCTTC	CASSATGLYGYTF
TRBJ2-4	TRBV9	.	once	TGTGCCAGCAGCGAGCCGTCGGCCAAAAACATTCAGTACTTC	CASSEPSAKNIQYF
TRBJ2-7	TRBV18	TRBD1	.	TGTGCCAGCTCACTTGGACAGGGCGAGCAGTACTTC	CASSLGQGEQYF
TRBJ1-2	TRBV7-2	TRBD1	.	TGTGCCAGCAGCGAAAGACAGGGCGATGGCTACACCTTC	CASSERQGDGYTF
TRBJ2-2	TRBV5-1	TRBD1	.	TGCGCCAGCAGTCGAGGACAGGGGGAAACCGGGGAGCTGTTTTTT	CASSRGQGETGELFF
TRBJ2-5	TRBV20-1	.	.	TGCAGTGCTGCGAAACAAGAGACCCAGTACTTC	CSAAKQETQYF
TRBJ2-7	TRBV29-1	TRBD2	.	TGCAGCGGCGGGACTAGCGGCTCCTACGAGCAGTACTTC	CSGGTSGSYEQYF
TRBJ2-1	TRBV4-1	.	.	TGCGCCAGCAGCCCACAGGCTGGTGAGCAGTTCTTC	CASSPQAGEQFF
TRBJ2-2	TRBV28	.	.	TGTGCCAGCATTCAAAATCGGGGGACCGGGGAGCTGTTTTTT	CASIQNRGTGELFF
TRBJ2-6	TRBV11-3	.	.	TGTGCCAGCAGCCGCGGGACAGCCTCTGGGGCCAACGTCCTGACTTTC	CASSRGTASGANVLTF
TRBJ2-3	TRBV5-1	.	once	TGCGCCAGCACCTTGGACCTCGGGGATACGCAGTATTTT	CASTLDLGDTQYF
TRBJ1-2	TRBV2	TRBD1	.	TGTGCCAGCACAGACCGGACAGGGGCCGGCTACACCTTC	CASTDRTGAGYTF
TRBJ2-1	TRBV18	.	.	TGTGCCAGCTCACCAGACAGGTATGAGCAGTTCTTC	CASSPDRYEQFF
TRBJ2-4	TRBV6-5	.	.	TGTGCCAGCAGCCTAGGGGTTGTAGCCAAAAACATTCAGTACTTC	CASSLGVVAKNIQYF
TRBJ2-1	TRBV11-3	.	.	TGTGCCAGCAGCTCTCGGTCAGGGGCGCTCAATGAGCAGTTCTTC	CASSSRSGALNEQFF
TRBJ2-7	TRBV11-1	.	.	TGTGCCAGCAGCCCGGACAGTATCCACGAGCAGTACTTC	CASSPDSIHEQYF
TRBJ1-1	TRBV10-3	.	once	TGTGCCATCAGTGGGCTTGTGAGGACTGAAGCTTTCTTT	CAISGLVRTEAFF
TRBJ1-2	TRBV29-1	.	.	TGCAGCTTCGACGGGGCAGGGGCGGACTATGGCTACACCTTC	CSFDGAGADYGYTF
TRBJ2-5	TRBV19	TRBD1	.	TGTGCCAGTAGTATTGGGGACAGCTCGATCGGGGAGACCCAGTACTTC	CASSIGDSSIGETQYF
TRBJ2-3	TRBV15	.	.	TGTGCCACCAGCAGCGAGTCGGAGACAGATACGCAGTATTTT	CATSSESETDTQYF
TRBJ1-1	TRBV15	TRBD1	once	TGTGCCACCAGCACTGGACAGGAACAACGTGAAGCTTTCTTT	CATSTGQEQREAFF
TRBJ2-1	TRBV5-4	.	.	TGTGCCAGCAGCTTGAGTAATTCGGGAAGAAGCTCCTACAATGAGCAGTTCTTC	CASSLSNSGRSSYNEQFF
TRBJ1-1	TRBV7-9	.	.	TGTGCCAGCAGCCCACCTGACAGACCTGAAGCTTTCTTT	CASSPPDRPEAFF
TRBJ1-2	TRBV7-2	TRBD1	.	TGTGCCAGCAGCGATAGGACAGGGGAGAACTATGGCTACACCTTC	CASSDRTGENYGYTF
TRBJ2-3	TRBV24-1	TRBD2	.	TGTGCCACCAGTGATTCTTTAGCGGGGTCAGGCGATACGCAGTATTTT	CATSDSLAGSGDTQYF
TRBJ2-1	TRBV29-1	TRBD2	.	TGCAGCGTAGCCGGGACTAGCCACAATGAGCAGTTCTTC	CSVAGTSHNEQFF
TRBJ2-1	TRBV19	TRBD2	.	TGTGCCAGTAGTAATCAGCGGGGGGGCCTCGATGAGCAGTTCTTC	CASSNQRGGLDEQFF
TRBJ1-2	TRBV28	TRBD1	few	TGTGCCAGCAGTCCCCCCGGCGGACAGGCCACTACGGACGGCTACACCTTC	CASSPPGGQATTDGYTF
TRBJ2-1	TRBV24-1	.	.	TGTGCCACCAGTGTAACAGGGAATGAGCAGTTCTTC	CATSVTGNEQFF
TRBJ1-4	TRBV5-1	TRBD1	.	TGCGCCAGCCCTCGTGGACAGGAGATACTAGGGAATGAAAAACTGTTTTTT	CASPRGQEILGNEKLFF
TRBJ2-3	TRBV7-3	TRBD1	.	TGTGCCAGCAGCGTCGGACAGGGGTTCACAGATACGCAGTATTTT	CASSVGQGFTDTQYF
TRBJ1-1	TRBV18	.	.	TGTGCCAGCTCACCCTCTTCGACGGTACAGGGAGCTTTCTTT	CASSPSSTVQGAFF
TRBJ2-1	TRBV7-2	TRBD2	.	TGTGCCAGCAGCCCTCTAGGGACTAATGCCTACAATGAGCAGTTCTTC	CASSPLGTNAYNEQFF
TRBJ2-7	TRBV11-1	.	.	TGTGCCAGCAGAAGACAGTACGAGCAGTACTTC	CASRRQYEQYF
TRBJ2-1	TRBV29-1	TRBD1	.	TGCAGCGTTCTTGAGGACCGGGACAGGGGATTGCCGTTTGGGAATGAGCAGTTCTTC	CSVLEDRDRGLPFGNEQFF
TRBJ2-7	TRBV18	TRBD2	.	TGTGCCAGCTCACCAGTAAGCGGGGGCTTTTACGAGCAGTACTTC	CASSPVSGGFYEQYF
TRBJ2-5	TRBV6-2/TRBV6-3	.	.	TGTGCCAGCAGTTCGTACCAAGAGACCCAGTACTTC	CASSSYQETQYF
TRBJ2-5	TRBV7-7	.	.	TGTGCCAGCAGCTTCCAGGGGACAGAGACCCAGTACTTC	CASSFQGTETQYF
TRBJ2-5	TRBV19	.	.	TGTGCCAGTAGCCCTACTGCGCGAGAGACCCAGTACTTC	CASSPTARETQYF
TRBJ2-5	TRBV7-7	TRBD1	.	TGTGCCAGCAGCCCAGGAGGACAGGGGGTAGAGACCCAGTACTTC	CASSPGGQGVETQYF
TRBJ1-5	TRBV7-9	.	.	TGTGCCAGCAGCTTTGGGGGGTCCCAGCCCCAGCATTTT	CASSFGGSQPQHF
TRBJ2-1	TRBV4-3	TRBD1	.	TGCGCCAGCAGAGGGACAGGGCGGGATGAGCAGTTCTTC	CASRGTGRDEQFF
TRBJ2-7	TRBV27	.	.	TGTGCCAGCAGTCCCTCCACTAGTTACGAGCAGTACTTC	CASSPSTSYEQYF
TRBJ1-5	TRBV12-3/TRBV12-4	.	.	TGTGCCAGCAGTCTCGCCGACAGTCCCCAGCATTTT	CASSLADSPQHF
TRBJ1-1	TRBV7-9	.	.	TGTGCCAGCAGCTTAGGGGAGGGCCTTCGTAAGACTGAAGCTTTCTTT	CASSLGEGLRKTEAFF
TRBJ1-2	TRBV15	.	.	TGTGCCACCAGCAGAGATCGTTCAGGGATCTATGGCTACACCTTC	CATSRDRSGIYGYTF
TRBJ1-3	TRBV29-1	.	.	TGCAGCGTTACCGCGGACACCGATCGGTCTGGAAACACCATATATTTT	CSVTADTDRSGNTIYF
TRBJ2-7	TRBV7-8	TRBD2	few	TGTGCCAGCAGGCCCCCCGGCGGGGGTGTGTACGAGCAGTACTTC	CASRPPGGGVYEQYF
TRBJ1-1	TRBV4-1	.	once	TGCGCCAGCAGCCAAGGATGGCAGGGGGAAGCTTTCTTT	CASSQGWQGEAFF
TRBJ1-1	TRBV3-1/TRBV3-2	.	once	TGTGCCAGCGCCTTTCCAGTGAACACTGAAGCTTTCTTT	CASAFPVNTEAFF
TRBJ1-1	TRBV28	.	.	TGTGCCAGCAGTTCCGAACAGGGCCTTGGAGCTTTCTTT	CASSSEQGLGAFF
TRBJ1-1	TRBV3-1/TRBV3-2	.	.	TGTGCCAGCAGCCAACGGGGTCAACCAGGTGGTTTCTTT	CASSQRGQPGGFF
TRBJ2-7	TRBV6-6	.	once	TGTGCCAGCAGTTACGACCCGGAGGGACCTGAGCAGTACTTC	CASSYDPEGPEQYF